Below, 25 T cell receptor beta chains from the same sample are listed, as sequenced in a study of shared clonotypes between healthy human individuals. Only in-frame clones appear in the TCRdb table, and some are missing; sequencing was by immunoSEQ multiplex PCR. Here the sample spans about 2.2 million clones, around 93% being singletons. Naive CD8 isolation took CD45RO-negative cells positively selected for CCR7 and excluded terminally differentiated effector memory CD45RA+ cells. Sequencing used naive CD8+ T cells from PBMCs. The receptors stem from a man aged 18 to 29 in good health. Some clones in this sample may be carry-over from other donors' samples.

The chain joins TRBV7-9 to TRBJ2-1; 9 nucleotides match TRBD1. Germline loops: CDR1 SEHNR, CDR2 FQNEAQ (reference sequence). The CDR3 runs 16 residues. Trimming took 5 bases from V and 1 from J; bases not matched to a gene: 6. The CDR3, as DNA: TGTGCCAGCAGCCATACCGGGACAGGGTCCTACAATGAGCAGTTCTTC. Protein sequence: CASSHTGTGSYNEQFF.

This clone was recorded a few times. The V call is TRBV5-6, the J call TRBJ1-4, with D unresolved. Germline lookup yields CDR1 SGHDT and CDR2 YYEEEE. Trimming removed 5 bases at V and 8 bases at J, with 10 bases between. CDR3 length: 12 amino acids. The CDR3 sequence is CASSGLREKLFF. The DNA for the CDR3 is TGTGCCAGCAGTGGGCTGCGGGAAAAACTGTTTTTT.

In this sample, this clone turned up once. The same CDR3 is also encoded by other DNA sequences in this sample. The chain links TRBV7-6 to TRBJ2-3; no firm D call. V gave up 5 bases and J gave up 4 bases, with 7 bases separating them. Germline V lookup: CDR1 SGHVS, CDR2 FNYEAQ. CDR3 size: 12 residues. CDR3 DNA: TGTGCCAGCAGCCAGACACCAGATACGCAGTATTTT. Translation: CASSQTPDTQYF.

In this sample, this clone turned up once. The V call is TRBV6-6, the J call TRBJ2-3, with D unclear. In germline, CDR1 is MNHNY, CDR2 SVGAGI (reference sequence). Trimming shortened V by 2 bases and J by 2 bases, and 11 bases separated the two germline ends. The length of the CDR3 is 15 residues. CDR3 DNA: TGTGCCAGCAGTTACAAGGATACCTACACAGATACGCAGTATTTT. Amino acid sequence: CASSYKDTYTDTQYF.

The chain uses TRBV4-2 and TRBJ1-3; D possibly corresponds to TRBD1 (5 bases). Trimming removed 1 base from V and 1 base from J, with 14 bases in between. The germline CDR1 and CDR2 sequences are LGHNA and YNFKEQ. This CDR3 spans 17 amino acids. In DNA, the CDR3 is TGTGCCAGCAGCCAAGCGGGGGTATCGGGATCTGGAAACACCATATATTTT. Translated, it gives CASSQAGVSGSGNTIYF.

This clone was picked up one time. The J gene is TRBJ2-7, the V gene TRBV13; D possibly corresponds to TRBD1 (8 bases). Per the germline V gene, CDR1 is PRHDT and CDR2 is FYEKMQ (reference sequence). The CDR3 extends over 14 amino acids. Trimming took off 9 bases at V and 0 bases at J, with 15 bases between the two ends. For the CDR3, the DNA is TGTGCCAGTTCTTACAGGGGGGGCTCCTACGAGCAGTACTTC. This encodes CASSYRGGSYEQYF.

Comments on this clone: Other nucleotide sequences from this sample produce the same CDR3. The chain recombines TRBV28 with TRBJ1-1; D might be TRBD1 (5 bases). V gave up 1 base and J gave up 1 base, with 7 bases separating them. There are 14 residues in the CDR3. Germline CDR1 reads MDHEN; CDR2 reads SYDVKM. The CDR3 sequence is CASSLLGENTEAFF. CDR3 bases: TGTGCCAGCAGTTTATTGGGGGAGAACACTGAAGCTTTCTTT.

The rearrangement joins TRBV4-1 to TRBJ2-2; 12 bases match TRBD2. V gave up 4 bases and J gave up 5 bases; unmatched junction bases: 8. The germline V gene has CDR1 MGHRA and CDR2 YSYEKL. The CDR3 has 17 amino acids. The CDR3 spells CASSPKTSGRKTGELFF. As DNA, the CDR3 is TGCGCCAGCAGCCCCAAGACTAGCGGGAGAAAAACCGGGGAGCTGTTTTTT.

The V gene is TRBV19, the J gene TRBJ2-1; 7 nucleotides match TRBD2. Germline V CDR1 and CDR2: LNHDA, SQIVND (reference sequence). The CDR3 spans 17 residues. V lost 3 bases to trimming and J lost 5 bases; unmatched junction nucleotides: 13. CDR3 sequence (DNA): TGTGCCAGTAGTATGGGTAGCGGGTTTGGGGTACACAATGAGCAGTTCTTC. This sequence encodes CASSMGSGFGVHNEQFF. The variable domain in full, completed from reference TRBV19 and TRBJ2-1, reads DGGITQSPKYLFRKEGQNVTLSCEQNLNHDAMYWYRQDPGQGLRLIYYSQIVNDFQKGDIAEGYSVSREKKESFPLTVTSAQKNPTAFYLCASSMGSGFGVHNEQFFGPGTRLTVL.

This sequence joins TRBV28 and TRBJ2-7; D is uncertain. In germline, CDR1 is MDHEN, CDR2 SYDVKM. The CDR3 contains 13 residues. V was clipped by 7 bases and J by 6 bases, with 16 bases between them. CDR3 coding DNA: TGTGCCAGCAATCCCGACTGGCTTCGCGAGCAGTACTTC. Its translation: CASNPDWLREQYF.

Notes on this clone: This CDR3 is also generated by other DNA sequences in the sample. The chain carries TRBV7-9 and TRBJ2-7; possibly TRBD1 for D (5 bases). The CDR3 has 12 amino acids. Per germline, CDR1 SEHNR and CDR2 FQNEAQ (reference sequence). The germline V and J ends were trimmed by 4 bases and 7 bases, with 11 bases remaining between them. For the CDR3, the DNA is TGTGCCAGCAGCTCCCAGGGCTGGGAGCAGTACTTC. Translation gives CASSSQGWEQYF.

This clone was seen a single time. This chain connects TRBV25-1 to TRBJ1-2; possibly TRBD1 for D (6 bases). The CDR3 loop spans 15 amino acids. CDR1 is MGHDK, CDR2 SYGVNS, per germline. V lost 3 bases to trimming and J lost 5 bases, with 16 bases between them. As DNA, the CDR3 is TGTGCCAGCAGTGACCGGGACAATCCCCTTTATGGCTACACCTTC. Protein sequence: CASSDRDNPLYGYTF.

The chain carries TRBV19 and TRBJ2-1; TRBD2 matches 8 bases. The CDR3 has 17 amino acids. Trimming at V came to 3 bases and at J to 8 bases, leaving 15 bases not matched to a gene. CDR1 is LNHDA, CDR2 SQIVND, per germline (reference sequence). In DNA, the CDR3 is TGTGCCAGTAGTATGGTGCGGGAGGCCCCTGAGGTCGATGAGCAGTTCTTC. Translated: CASSMVREAPEVDEQFF.

The CDR3 sequence: CASSLFRRERSTETQYF. Written as DNA, the CDR3 is TGTGCCAGCAGCTTATTTAGGCGGGAGAGATCAACAGAGACCCAGTACTTC. The chain carries TRBV11-2 and TRBJ2-5; 7 bases are shared with TRBD2. The V and J ends lost 2 bases and 4 bases, in that order; junction bases with no gene match: 13. CDR1 and CDR2 (germline): SGHAT, FQNNGV. CDR3 length equals 17 residues. Drawing the rest from reference TRBV11-2 and TRBJ2-5, the complete variable domain is EAGVAQSPRYKIIEKRQSVAFWCNPISGHATLYWYQQILGQGPKLLIQFQNNGVVDDSQLPKDRFSAERLKGVDSTLKIQPAKLEDSAVYLCASSLFRRERSTETQYFGPGTRLLVL.

The chain joins TRBV4-1 to TRBJ1-5; TRBD1 aligns across 10 bases. The CDR3 runs 16 residues. Germline trimming cut 0 bases from V and 7 bases from J; bases unmatched to any gene: 6. CDR1 is MGHRA and CDR2 is YSYEKL in the germline V gene. Written as DNA, the CDR3 is TGCGCCAGCAGCCAAGAGGGGACAGGGGTAGTCCAGCCCCAGCATTTT. Translation: CASSQEGTGVVQPQHF.

V usage is TRBV4-3 and J usage is TRBJ2-1; 8 nucleotides agree with TRBD1. Germline V gene lookup returns CDR1 LGHNA and CDR2 YSLEER. With V trimmed by 0 bases and J by 7 bases, 8 bases remained unmatched. The CDR3 sequence is 16 residues long. CDR3 region: CASSQDRGTGGNEQFF. The CDR3 coding sequence is TGCGCCAGCAGCCAAGATCGTGGGACAGGTGGGAATGAGCAGTTCTTC.

This clone was found a few times. J is TRBJ1-1 and V is TRBV27; D call uncertain. Per germline, CDR1 MNHEY and CDR2 SMNVEV (reference sequence). This CDR3 has 13 residues. V lost 5 bases to trimming and J lost 4 bases, with 11 bases between them. The CDR3 spells CASSQAGLTEAFF. The CDR3 DNA sequence: TGTGCCAGCAGTCAGGCGGGTCTCACTGAAGCTTTCTTT.

The chain recombines TRBV9 with TRBJ2-3; D is uncertain. Per germline, CDR1 SGDLS and CDR2 YYNGEE. CDR3 length: 11 amino acids. V shed 4 bases and J shed 3 bases, with 3 bases lying between them. The CDR3 loop is CASSRTDTQYF. The CDR3 DNA sequence: TGTGCCAGCAGCCGGACAGATACGCAGTATTTT.

The CDR3 is CASSLVPTGNYEQYF. The DNA of the CDR3 is TGTGCCAGCAGCTTAGTCCCGACTGGAAACTACGAGCAGTACTTC. The J gene is TRBJ2-7, the V gene TRBV7-9, with D hard to call. V shed 1 base and J shed 3 bases, with 13 bases lying between them. The germline V gene encodes CDR1 SEHNR and CDR2 FQNEAQ (reference sequence). This CDR3 is 15 amino acids long.

This clone has a single count. The chain has TRBV5-8 and TRBJ2-4; D is unresolved. Between the trimmed V and J ends, which lost 4 bases and 3 bases, there was a span of 11 bases. The CDR3 is 14 residues long. Germline V CDR1 and CDR2: SGHTS, YDEGEE. This CDR3 is CASSREHGKNIQYF. In DNA form, the CDR3 reads TGTGCCAGCAGCCGCGAACACGGCAAAAACATTCAGTACTTC.

The rearrangement links TRBV29-1 to TRBJ2-7, with 9 bases lining up with TRBD1. Germline-derived CDR1 and CDR2 are SQVTM and ANQGSEA. With 7 bases clipped from V and 4 bases from J, the junction kept 5 bases outside the gene matches. CDR3 length: 12 amino acids. The DNA for the CDR3 is TGCAGCGCAGGGACAGGGCGATACGAGCAGTACTTC. Translation gives CSAGTGRYEQYF.

The gene calls are TRBV4-1 and TRBJ1-1; possibly TRBD1 for D (5 bases). The CDR3 is made up of 13 amino acids. Trimming cost V 8 bases and J 0 bases, with 10 bases left between them. The V gene's germline CDR1 is MGHRA and CDR2 YSYEKL. The DNA of the CDR3 is TGCGCCAGCGGGACGGCTGTGAACACTGAAGCTTTCTTT. Its protein is CASGTAVNTEAFF.

The V and J genes are TRBV30 and TRBJ1-2; TRBD1 is a possible D gene (6 bases). The V and J ends lost 8 bases and 4 bases respectively, with 14 bases between them. This CDR3 contains 12 residues. Looked up from germline, CDR1 is GTSNPN and CDR2 is SVGIG (reference sequence). This chain's CDR3 is CAQQGDFYGYTF. The CDR3 bases are TGTGCCCAACAGGGCGACTTCTATGGCTACACCTTC.

The genes are TRBV6-6 and TRBJ2-2; D is ambiguous. Trimming shortened V by 9 bases and J by 5 bases, and 13 bases separated the two germline ends. This CDR3 has 13 amino acids. Germline-derived CDR1 and CDR2 are MNHNY and SVGAGI (reference sequence). CDR3 amino acids: CASESIATGELFF. In DNA, the CDR3 is TGTGCCAGTGAAAGCATCGCAACCGGGGAGCTGTTTTTT.

The chain carries TRBV6-1 and TRBJ2-4; D is tentatively TRBD1 or TRBD2 (5 bases each). Between the trimmed V and J ends, which lost 4 bases and 8 bases, there was a span of 18 bases. Germline loops: CDR1 MNHNS, CDR2 SASEGT. This CDR3 has 15 residues. Here the CDR3 reads CASSGSIPGRYIQYF. The DNA of the CDR3 is TGTGCCAGCAGTGGGTCAATACCGGGACGGTACATTCAGTACTTC.